This T cell receptor (beta chain) was recorded in a study of T cell responses to AZD1222 COVID-19 vaccine. With regard to this clone: The sample has other DNA sequences that encode this CDR3 too.

Sequencing used immunoSEQ multiplex PCR; TCRdb keeps in-frame clones, though not all of them. The data show roughly 200,000 clones, with 85% to 95% seen just once and 1% held by the top ten. Germline V gene lookup returns CDR1 SNHLY and CDR2 FYNNEI. Trimming cost V 4 bases and J 6 bases; bases outside gene matches: 2. The CDR3 contains 12 residues. The chain is built from TRBV2 and TRBJ1-1; 7 nucleotides align to TRBD1. This receptor was taken from an adult in good health. The input for sequencing was peripheral blood, taken on day 0 of MenACWY control vaccination. CDR3 nucleotides: TGTGCCAGCAGTGCAGGGGGGTCTGAAGCTTTCTTT. Translating gives CASSAGGSEAFF.